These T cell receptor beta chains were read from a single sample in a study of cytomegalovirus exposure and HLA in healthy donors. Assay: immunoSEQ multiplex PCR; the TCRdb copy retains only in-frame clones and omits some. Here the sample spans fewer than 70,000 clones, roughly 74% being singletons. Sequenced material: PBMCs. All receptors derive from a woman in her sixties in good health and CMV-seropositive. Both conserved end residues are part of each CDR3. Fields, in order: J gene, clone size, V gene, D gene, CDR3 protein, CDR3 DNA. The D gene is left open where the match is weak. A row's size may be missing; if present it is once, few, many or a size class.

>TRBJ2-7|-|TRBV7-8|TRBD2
CASSLGALAGTIYEQYF
TGTGCCAGCAGTTTGGGGGCCCTAGCGGGGACAATCTACGAGCAGTACTTC
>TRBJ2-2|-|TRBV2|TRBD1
CASMGQGAVGELFF
TGTGCCAGCATGGGACAGGGGGCCGTCGGGGAGCTGTTTTTT
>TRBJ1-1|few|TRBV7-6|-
CASSLGTEGAEAFF
TGTGCCAGCAGCTTAGGGACCGAGGGGGCTGAAGCTTTCTTT
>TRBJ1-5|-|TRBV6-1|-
CASSEGSGARSNQPQHF
TGTGCCAGCAGTGAAGGGAGTGGGGCGCGGAGCAATCAGCCCCAGCATTTT
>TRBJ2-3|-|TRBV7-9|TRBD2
CASSTRGGLSTDTQYF
TGTGCCAGCAGCACTCGCGGGGGGCTCAGCACAGATACGCAGTATTTT
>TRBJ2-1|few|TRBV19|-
CASSSRNEQFF
TGTGCCAGTAGTTCTCGGAATGAGCAGTTCTTC
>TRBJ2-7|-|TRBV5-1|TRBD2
CASSLGAGGKAEEQYF
TGCGCCAGCAGCTTGGGAGCGGGAGGAAAAGCGGAAGAGCAGTACTTC
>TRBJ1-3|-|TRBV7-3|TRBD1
CASSQTGGSGNTIYF
TGTGCCAGCAGCCAGACAGGGGGCTCCGGAAACACCATATATTTT
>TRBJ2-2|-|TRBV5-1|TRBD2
CASSYGLAGVTGELFF
TGCGCCAGCAGTTACGGACTAGCGGGAGTCACCGGGGAGCTGTTTTTT
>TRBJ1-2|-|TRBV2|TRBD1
CASSTGGPSGYTF
TGTGCCAGCAGTACAGGGGGACCGTCTGGCTACACCTTC
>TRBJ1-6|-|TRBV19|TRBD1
CASSPRTGRNSPLHF
TGTGCCAGTAGTCCCCGGACAGGGAGAAATTCACCCCTCCACTTT
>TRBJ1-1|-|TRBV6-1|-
CASSGQKNTEAFF
TGTGCCAGCAGCGGACAGAAGAACACTGAAGCTTTCTTT
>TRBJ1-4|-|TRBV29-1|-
CSVWGANEKLFF
TGCAGCGTTTGGGGGGCTAATGAAAAACTGTTTTTT
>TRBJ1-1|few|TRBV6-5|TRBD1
CASRRTGMNTEAFF
TGTGCCAGCAGGAGGACAGGGATGAACACTGAAGCTTTCTTT
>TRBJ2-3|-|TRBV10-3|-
CAISEEATSTDTQYF
TGTGCCATCAGTGAGGAGGCTACTAGCACAGATACGCAGTATTTT
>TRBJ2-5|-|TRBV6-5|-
CACRDSIRGETQYF
TGTGCCTGCCGGGACTCGATCAGGGGGGAGACCCAGTACTTC
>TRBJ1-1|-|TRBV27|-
CASSSPGLNTEAFF
TGTGCCAGCAGTTCCCCAGGTTTGAACACTGAAGCTTTCTTT